The 9 T cell receptor beta chains below all came from one sample that was sequenced in a study of chemoradiotherapy in HPV16-positive cancers. Assay used: immunoSEQ multiplex PCR; TCRdb lists only in-frame clones, some missing. Altogether hundreds of clones are present, 90% to 95% being singletons, with the ten largest covering 3% to 3.5%. The sequencing used tumor tissue, collected from a patient who underwent chemoradiotherapy. These receptors came from a human donor with HPV-associated anogenital cancer.

The chain has TRBV11-3 and TRBJ2-1; a weak D match, TRBD1 (6 bases). V was pared by 4 bases and J by 9 bases, with 16 bases between. The CDR3 totals 14 residues. Germline V lookup: CDR1 SGHNT, CDR2 YENEEA. CDR3 sequence: CASSSEPLRGEQFF. The CDR3 region has the DNA TGTGCCAGCAGCTCGGAACCCCTCAGGGGTGAGCAGTTCTTC.

V and J are TRBV9 and TRBJ1-1; D not resolved. V was clipped by 3 bases and J by 1 base, with 10 bases between them. This CDR3 comprises 14 residues. Per the germline V gene, CDR1 is SGDLS and CDR2 is YYNGEE. CDR3 coding DNA: TGTGCCAGCAGCGCCAGGTCATCGAACACTGAAGCTTTCTTT. This encodes CASSARSSNTEAFF. Combining the CDR3 with reference TRBV9 and TRBJ1-1 gives the whole variable domain DSGVTQTPKHLITATGQRVTLRCSPRSGDLSVYWYQQSLDQGLQFLIQYYNGEERAKGNILERFSAQQFPDLHSELNLSSLELGDSALYFCASSARSSNTEAFFGQGTRLTVV.

In its sample, this clone was seen a few times. The chain has TRBV27 and TRBJ1-2; the match to TRBD1 covers 9 bases. The germline V gene encodes CDR1 MNHEY and CDR2 SMNVEV (reference sequence). V was clipped by 0 bases and J by 4 bases; unmatched bases: 9. The CDR3 is 17 residues long. The CDR3 DNA follows: TGTGCCAGCAGTTTATCGGTGCTGGGGGACAGGGTCTATGGCTACACCTTC. Encoded protein: CASSLSVLGDRVYGYTF.

This rearrangement joins TRBV10-3 to TRBJ2-5, with 10 bases aligning to TRBD2. This CDR3 region has 16 residues. Trimming took 0 bases from V and 4 from J; bases not matched to a gene: 5. The germline gives CDR1 ENHRY, CDR2 SYGVKD. CDR3 in DNA: TGTGCCATCAGTGAGTCCCTAGCGGGGGCCGGAGAGACCCAGTACTTC. Residues: CAISESLAGAGETQYF.

This clone was detected only once. The chain uses TRBV6-1 and TRBJ1-2; 10 bases are a match to TRBD1. V lost 1 base to trimming and J lost 2 bases; unmatched junction nucleotides: 4. This CDR3 region has 16 residues. The germline V gene encodes CDR1 MNHNS and CDR2 SASEGT. Here the CDR3 DNA reads TGTGCCAGCAGTGAAGGGGGGACAGGGGTGAACTATGGCTACACCTTC. Translation gives CASSEGGTGVNYGYTF.

The rearrangement joins TRBV11-3 to TRBJ2-3; 14 bases match TRBD2. Germline CDR1 reads SGHNT; CDR2 reads YENEEA. The CDR3 covers 16 residues. V gave up 1 base and J gave up 4 bases; unmatched junction bases: 1. Here the CDR3 reads CASSLGTSGGSDTQYF. In DNA, the CDR3 is TGTGCCAGCAGCTTAGGGACTAGCGGGGGGTCAGATACGCAGTATTTT.

The genes are TRBV9 and TRBJ1-1; D remains unclear. Trimming left V 0 bases short and J 6 bases short, with 12 bases between. The CDR3 spans 14 residues. The germline V gene encodes CDR1 SGDLS and CDR2 YYNGEE. The CDR3 reads CASSVDLNGPEAFF. DNA of the CDR3: TGTGCCAGCAGCGTAGACCTAAACGGTCCTGAAGCTTTCTTT.

J is TRBJ1-5 and V is TRBV28, with 7 bases fitting TRBD1. The germline CDR1 and CDR2 sequences are MDHEN and SYDVKM. With V trimmed by 2 bases and J by 2 bases, 3 bases remained unmatched. CDR3 size: 15 residues. In DNA, the CDR3 is TGTGCCAGCAGTTTAACAGGGGCCGGCAATCAGCCCCAGCATTTT. This gives the protein CASSLTGAGNQPQHF.

The J gene is TRBJ2-2, the V gene TRBV7-2; 11 positions agree with TRBD2. Germline V gene data show CDR1 as SGHTA and CDR2 as FQGNSA. CDR3 length: 17 residues. J gave up 1 base and V 6 bases, and 7 bases lay outside the gene matches. Here the CDR3 DNA reads TGTGCCAGCAGTCGAAGCACTAGCGGGGGGAACACCGGGGAGCTGTTTTTT. Translated, it gives CASSRSTSGGNTGELFF.